The next 30 T cell receptor beta chains were all read from a single sample in a study of shared clonotypes between healthy human individuals. The assay was immunoSEQ multiplex PCR, and TCRdb's table has in-frame clones only and misses some. The repertoire holds 550,000 to 850,000 clones, about two thirds seen once, with approximately 2% in the top ten. Sequencing was carried out using memory CD4+ T cells sorted from blood. Stated subset: CD45RA-negative fraction. The receptors were gathered from a woman in her twenties or thirties in good health.

This chain joins TRBV28 and TRBJ1-1; TRBD1 matches 9 bases. The V and J ends lost 6 bases and 2 bases, in that order; junction bases with no gene match: 4. Per germline, CDR1 MDHEN and CDR2 SYDVKM. The CDR3 loop spans 14 amino acids. CDR3 region: CASRIQGANTEAFF. The CDR3 nucleotides are TGTGCCAGCAGGATACAGGGGGCCAACACTGAAGCTTTCTTT.

J is TRBJ2-4 and V is TRBV18; D is possibly TRBD1 or TRBD2 (6 bases each). Germline assignment: CDR1 KGHSH and CDR2 LQKENI. The CDR3 runs 17 residues. Trimming left V 3 bases short and J 5 bases short, with 20 bases between. CDR3 amino acids: CASSPLFVLGGQNIQYF. CDR3 nucleotides: TGTGCCAGCTCACCTTTGTTCGTTTTGGGGGGCCAAAACATTCAGTACTTC.

The gene calls are TRBV5-1 and TRBJ1-4, with D unresolved. CDR3 length: 15 amino acids. The V and J ends lost 0 bases and 0 bases respectively, with 6 bases between them. Germline V CDR1 and CDR2: SGHRS, YFSETQ. The CDR3 region is CASSLAPATNEKLFF. Here the CDR3 DNA reads TGCGCCAGCAGCTTGGCACCCGCAACTAATGAAAAACTGTTTTTT. The full variable domain, completed using reference TRBV5-1 and TRBJ1-4, is KAGVTQTPRYLIKTRGQQVTLSCSPISGHRSVSWYQQTPGQGLQFLFEYFSETQRNKGNFPGRFSGRQFSNSRSEMNVSTLELGDSALYLCASSLAPATNEKLFFGSGTQLSVL.

The chain couples TRBV5-1 to TRBJ2-1; D tentatively reads TRBD1 or TRBD2 (5 bases each). This CDR3 contains 13 residues. Germline assignment: CDR1 SGHRS and CDR2 YFSETQ. Trimming removed 2 bases from V and 8 bases from J, with 11 bases in between. CDR3 amino acids: CASSFLVGDEQFF. The DNA of the CDR3 is TGCGCCAGCAGCTTTTTGGTGGGGGATGAGCAGTTCTTC.

The chain has TRBV7-2 and TRBJ1-2; D is undetermined. The CDR3 spans 13 residues. Trimming took off 5 bases at V and 2 bases at J, with 9 bases between the two ends. CDR1 is SGHTA, CDR2 FQGNSA, per germline. The CDR3 nucleotides are TGTGCCAGCAGCCGGACGGTCAACTATGGCTACACCTTC. It specifies CASSRTVNYGYTF. Complete variable domain (other parts from reference TRBV7-2 and TRBJ1-2): GAGVSQSPSNKVTEKGKDVELRCDPISGHTALYWYRQSLGQGLEFLIYFQGNSAPDKSGLPSDRFSAERTGGSVSTLTIQRTQQEDSAVYLCASSRTVNYGYTFGSGTRLTVV.

The chain couples TRBV2 to TRBJ2-7, with D tentatively TRBD2 (5 bases). The CDR3 length is 14 residues. Per the germline V gene, CDR1 is SNHLY and CDR2 is FYNNEI. Trimming left V 5 bases short and J 0 bases short, with 11 bases between. CDR3 protein: CASSNQGSSYEQYF. CDR3 nucleotides: TGTGCCAGCAGTAACCAAGGGAGCTCCTACGAGCAGTACTTC. Full variable domain (missing parts from reference TRBV2 and TRBJ2-7): EPEVTQTPSHQVTQMGQEVILRCVPISNHLYFYWYRQILGQKVEFLVSFYNNEISEKSEIFDDQFSVERPDGSNFTLKIRSTKLEDSAMYFCASSNQGSSYEQYFGPGTRLTVT.

This chain links TRBV6-6 with TRBJ2-2, with unresolved D. The germline V gene encodes CDR1 MNHNY and CDR2 SVGAGI (reference sequence). The V end was cut by 0 bases, the J end by 8 bases, with 10 bases between. The CDR3 covers 14 residues. CDR3 loop: CASSYSSGWGELFF. The CDR3 DNA sequence: TGTGCCAGCAGTTACTCTTCCGGGTGGGGGGAGCTGTTTTTT.

This chain connects TRBV28 to TRBJ2-7; D is unclear. From germline, CDR1 is MDHEN and CDR2 SYDVKM. The CDR3 has 14 residues. Trimming left V 7 bases short and J 2 bases short, with 15 bases between. This CDR3 is CASIRGTKTYEQYF. Written as DNA, the CDR3 is TGTGCCAGCATCAGAGGTACCAAGACCTACGAGCAGTACTTC.

There are a few counts of this clone. The chain joins TRBV18 to TRBJ2-2; D is undetermined. CDR1 and CDR2 (germline): KGHSH, LQKENI. The CDR3 is made up of 15 amino acids. V was shortened by 0 bases and J by 4 bases, with 9 bases between the two germline ends. DNA of the CDR3: TGTGCCAGCTCACCACCGACGGTTGGCACCGGGGAGCTGTTTTTT. Encoded protein: CASSPPTVGTGELFF.

The genes are TRBV19 and TRBJ2-3; D is undetermined. The germline gives CDR1 LNHDA, CDR2 SQIVND (reference sequence). The CDR3 extends over 14 amino acids. The germline V and J ends were trimmed by 6 bases and 3 bases, with 13 bases remaining between them. The CDR3 loop reads CASSLPRLTDTQYF. The DNA of the CDR3 is TGTGCCAGTAGCCTCCCGAGGCTTACAGATACGCAGTATTTT.

V is TRBV10-3 and J is TRBJ1-4, with TRBD1 identical over 12 bases. Trimming cost V 3 bases and J 6 bases; bases outside gene matches: 5. Per the germline V gene, CDR1 is ENHRY and CDR2 is SYGVKD. This CDR3 has 16 residues. Here the CDR3 DNA reads TGTGCCATCAGTGACACCGGGACAGGGGGCGATGAAAAACTGTTTTTT. Amino acids: CAISDTGTGGDEKLFF.

The chain recombines TRBV15 with TRBJ2-7; D not certain. There are 15 residues in the CDR3. Germline V gives CDR1 LNHNV, CDR2 YYDKDF (reference sequence). The V and J ends lost 0 bases and 3 bases respectively, with 12 bases between them. This chain's CDR3 is CATSREYADGYEQYF. The CDR3 nucleotides are TGTGCCACCAGCAGAGAGTACGCGGACGGCTACGAGCAGTACTTC.

V and J are TRBV28 and TRBJ2-7, with a weak D call TRBD1 (6 bases). V gave up 3 bases and J gave up 3 bases, with 18 bases separating them. Germline V gene data show CDR1 as MDHEN and CDR2 as SYDVKM. This CDR3 region has 16 residues. The CDR3 bases are TGTGCCAGCAGTTTGGCATCGGGGACAAGGAGCTACGAGCAGTACTTC. As protein: CASSLASGTRSYEQYF.

The chain combines TRBV28 with TRBJ2-1, with 7 bases that match TRBD2. Germline lookup yields CDR1 MDHEN and CDR2 SYDVKM. CDR3 length equals 13 residues. V gave up 6 bases and J gave up 6 bases; unmatched junction bases: 5. The chain's CDR3 is CASSRDYLNEQFF. In DNA form, the CDR3 reads TGTGCCAGCAGCCGGGACTACCTCAATGAGCAGTTCTTC. Using reference TRBV28 and TRBJ2-1 for the parts outside the CDR3, the full variable domain is DVKVTQSSRYLVKRTGEKVFLECVQDMDHENMFWYRQDPGLGLRLIYFSYDVKMKEKGDIPEGYSVSREKKERFSLILESASTNQTSMYLCASSRDYLNEQFFGPGTRLTVL.

This clone was observed a few times. J is TRBJ2-7 and V is TRBV9; D possibly uses TRBD1 or TRBD2 (5 bases each). V lost 2 bases and J 1 base, leaving 10 bases between the germline ends. The CDR3 runs to 14 residues. In germline, CDR1 is SGDLS, CDR2 YYNGEE. The CDR3 DNA reads TGTGCCAGCAGCGTCCTTGGGGGATCCTACGAGCAGTACTTC. Amino acid sequence: CASSVLGGSYEQYF.

This clone appeared a few times. The V gene is TRBV7-9, the J gene TRBJ1-1, with a tentative D call TRBD1 (5 bases). CDR1 and CDR2 (germline): SEHNR, FQNEAQ (reference sequence). Trimming left V 1 base short and J 2 bases short, with 17 bases between. The CDR3 loop spans 17 amino acids. CDR3 protein: CASSLGARVRRNTEAFF. CDR3 sequence (DNA): TGTGCCAGCAGCTTAGGGGCCAGGGTGAGAAGAAACACTGAAGCTTTCTTT.

The CDR3 region has the DNA TGTGCCAGCAGCTTGGATGTGACTCGCCGAGCTTTCTTT. Protein: CASSLDVTRRAFF. This chain links TRBV5-5 with TRBJ1-1; D unclear. Trimming cost V 0 bases and J 10 bases, with 13 bases left between them. The V gene's germline CDR1 is SGHKS and CDR2 YYEKEE (reference sequence). CDR3 length equals 13 residues.

The V and J genes are TRBV5-1 and TRBJ1-4; D remains ambiguous. With 2 bases removed from V and 7 bases from J, the gap between germline ends came to 9 bases. From germline, CDR1 is SGHRS and CDR2 YFSETQ. CDR3 size: 13 residues. The CDR3 nucleotides read TGCGCCAGCAGCTTAAGGGAGGGTGAAAAACTGTTTTTT. Amino acid sequence: CASSLREGEKLFF.

The V and J genes are TRBV19 and TRBJ1-2, with a possible D match to TRBD1 (6 bases). Deletions cut 8 bases from V and 8 bases from J, with 27 bases between. From germline, CDR1 is LNHDA and CDR2 SQIVND (reference sequence). This CDR3 spans 16 amino acids. CDR3 bases: TGTGCCAGTTGCTGCGGGGGCTCGGCCCGGAAGGGCGGCTACACCTTC. Translation gives CASCCGGSARKGGYTF. The full variable domain, with the rest looked up from reference TRBV19 and TRBJ1-2, is DGGITQSPKYLFRKEGQNVTLSCEQNLNHDAMYWYRQDPGQGLRLIYYSQIVNDFQKGDIAEGYSVSREKKESFPLTVTSAQKNPTAFYLCASCCGGSARKGGYTFGSGTRLTVV.

This chain links TRBV7-2 with TRBJ2-7, with D possibly TRBD2 on 5 matching bases. The CDR3 has 14 amino acids. With 3 bases removed from V and 3 bases from J, the gap between germline ends came to 12 bases. CDR1 and CDR2 (germline): SGHTA, FQGNSA. As DNA, the CDR3 is TGTGCCAGCAGCTTCGAGACTACCAACTACGAGCAGTACTTC. The encoded protein is CASSFETTNYEQYF.

This chain uses TRBV6-5 with TRBJ2-7; the D is unclear. Germline values: CDR1 MNHEY, CDR2 SVGAGI. CDR3 length equals 12 residues. V lost 3 bases and J lost 5, with 8 bases in between. CDR3 bases: TGTGCCAGCAGTTATGACATGGACGAGCAGTACTTC. This sequence encodes CASSYDMDEQYF.

J is TRBJ2-1 and V is TRBV10-3, with D maybe TRBD1 (5 bases). The CDR3 runs 15 residues. Germline V gene sequence: CDR1 ENHRY, CDR2 SYGVKD. Trimming shortened V by 4 bases and J by 0 bases, and 10 bases separated the two germline ends. CDR3 nucleotides: TGTGCCATCAGTGGGTCCAGGGTCTCCTACAATGAGCAGTTCTTC. It specifies CAISGSRVSYNEQFF.

V and J are TRBV7-2 and TRBJ1-5; no definite D call. The CDR3 loop spans 15 amino acids. Trimming took off 2 bases at V and 0 bases at J, with 8 bases between the two ends. Per germline, CDR1 SGHTA and CDR2 FQGNSA. The CDR3 here is CASSLFPYSNQPQHF. The DNA of the CDR3 is TGTGCCAGCAGCTTATTCCCTTATAGCAATCAGCCCCAGCATTTT. Looking up the rest from reference TRBV7-2 and TRBJ1-5 gives the full variable domain: GAGVSQSPSNKVTEKGKDVELRCDPISGHTALYWYRQSLGQGLEFLIYFQGNSAPDKSGLPSDRFSAERTGGSVSTLTIQRTQQEDSAVYLCASSLFPYSNQPQHFGDGTRLSIL.

This clone was detected many times. The V call is TRBV6-1, the J call TRBJ1-1; D unresolved. Germline V gene data show CDR1 as MNHNS and CDR2 as SASEGT. This CDR3 region has 13 residues. The ends were cut back, 7 bases at V and 5 bases at J, with 14 bases in the middle. In nucleotides, the CDR3 is TGTGCCAGCAATTGGGAGCCTGGGACTGAAGCTTTCTTT. It is translated as CASNWEPGTEAFF.

The CDR3 sequence is CASSFGTGSNEQFF. For the CDR3, the DNA is TGCGCCAGCAGCTTCGGGACAGGGTCCAATGAGCAGTTCTTC. The rearrangement joins TRBV5-1 to TRBJ2-1; 9 bases map to TRBD1. Germline CDR1 reads SGHRS; CDR2 reads YFSETQ. The CDR3 has 14 amino acids. V dropped 2 bases and J dropped 6; count of bases not matched to a gene: 3.

The chain recombines TRBV11-2 with TRBJ2-7, with TRBD2 matching 7 bases. Germline V gene lookup returns CDR1 SGHAT and CDR2 FQNNGV. CDR3 length: 15 residues. Germline trimming cut 5 bases from V and 0 bases from J; bases unmatched to any gene: 7. CDR3 coding DNA: TGTGCCAGCAGCGTTTCTAGCGGTAGCTCCTACGAGCAGTACTTC. It translates to CASSVSSGSSYEQYF.

The rearrangement joins TRBV28 to TRBJ1-5; TRBD1 matches at 8 bases. The CDR3 is made up of 14 amino acids. CDR1 and CDR2 from the germline V gene are MDHEN and SYDVKM. Losses at the gene ends were 6 bases for V and 7 bases for J; bases not matched to a gene: 8. The CDR3 region has the DNA TGTGCCAGCAGGCTGACAGGGGTGGTGCAGCCCCAGCATTTT. Protein sequence: CASRLTGVVQPQHF.

This rearrangement joins TRBV6-1 to TRBJ1-2, with D maybe TRBD1 (5 bases). Looked up from germline, CDR1 is MNHNS and CDR2 is SASEGT. The length of the CDR3 is 13 residues. The V end was cut by 3 bases, the J end by 0 bases, with 5 bases between. The CDR3 DNA reads as TGTGCCAGCAGTGAGACAGCTAACTATGGCTACACCTTC. Protein sequence: CASSETANYGYTF.

The chain couples TRBV11-3 to TRBJ2-1; no clear D gene. Trimming took off 3 bases at V and 5 bases at J, with 5 bases between the two ends. Germline assignment: CDR1 SGHNT and CDR2 YENEEA. CDR3 length: 12 amino acids. CDR3 residues: CASSFSNNEQFF. The CDR3 DNA sequence: TGTGCCAGCAGCTTTTCAAACAATGAGCAGTTCTTC.

About this clone itself: A junction end diverges from the germline sequence, so it may reflect a read error. J is TRBJ2-2 and V is TRBV11-2; 10 bases fit TRBD2. The CDR3 length is 15 residues. Per the germline V gene, CDR1 is SGHAT and CDR2 is FQNNGV. The CDR3 DNA reads TGTGCCAGCAGCCGGACTAGCGGAAACACCGGGGAGTTGTTTTTT. Translation gives CASSRTSGNTGELFF.